Below, 8 T cell receptor beta chains from the same sample are listed, as sequenced in a study of shared clonotypes between healthy human individuals. The assay was immunoSEQ multiplex PCR, and TCRdb's table has in-frame clones only and misses some. This sample has roughly 2.1 million clones, with approximately 94% found just once. Naive CD8 cells lacked CD45RO, underwent positive selection for CCR7 and left out terminally differentiated effector memory CD45RA+ cells. The sequencing input was naive CD8+ T cells from PBMCs. The receptors were gathered from a young man in good health. Some clones in this sample may be carry-over from other donors' samples.

The chain's CDR3 is CASSVYRSTSYEQYF. The CDR3 nucleotides read TGTGCCAGCAGCGTCTATCGCAGCACCTCCTACGAGCAGTACTTC. This sequence joins TRBV6-1 and TRBJ2-7; D gene unclear. V dropped 6 bases and J dropped 0 bases, with 15 bases sitting between them. The CDR3 totals 15 residues. Germline CDR1 MNHNS, CDR2 SASEGT.

This chain links TRBV5-1 with TRBJ2-7; 9 nucleotides line up with TRBD2. Per the germline V gene, CDR1 is SGHRS and CDR2 is YFSETQ. CDR3 length equals 18 residues. The ends lost 0 bases at V and 4 bases at J; junction bases unmatched: 14. The CDR3 here is CASSLGGPPSGISYEQYF. As DNA, the CDR3 is TGCGCCAGCAGCTTGGGGGGCCCTCCTAGCGGGATTAGTTACGAGCAGTACTTC.

This chain joins TRBV27 and TRBJ2-7, with D perhaps matching TRBD1 or TRBD2 (6 bases each). Germline V gives CDR1 MNHEY, CDR2 SMNVEV (reference sequence). Trimming left V 3 bases short and J 4 bases short, with 16 bases between. The CDR3 is 15 amino acids. The CDR3 nucleotides read TGTGCCAGCAGTTTTTCTCCGGGGGCTGGGTACGAGCAGTACTTC. Translating gives CASSFSPGAGYEQYF.

The gene calls are TRBV6-1 and TRBJ2-1; the D gene could be TRBD1 or TRBD2 (6 bases each). V lost 7 bases and J lost 10, with 17 bases in between. From germline, CDR1 is MNHNS and CDR2 SASEGT. The CDR3 runs 13 residues. Here the CDR3 reads CASKLGGPPEQFF. The CDR3 bases are TGTGCCAGCAAACTAGGGGGGCCCCCCGAGCAGTTCTTC.

The rearrangement links TRBV4-1 to TRBJ2-1; 7 positions agree with TRBD2. CDR1 is MGHRA, CDR2 YSYEKL, per germline. V shed 4 bases, J shed 5 bases, and the junction held 8 bases outside the gene matches. The CDR3 is 15 residues long. CDR3 protein: CASSLPGDYNNEQFF. CDR3 nucleotide sequence: TGCGCCAGCAGCCTCCCCGGGGACTACAACAATGAGCAGTTCTTC.

As DNA, the CDR3 is TGTGCCAGTAGTCTCGGACTAGCGGGAGGAGCTTGGTACTTC. It translates to CASSLGLAGGAWYF. The rearrangement links TRBV19 to TRBJ2-7; TRBD2 matches at 14 bases. Germline CDR1 is LNHDA and CDR2 is SQIVND (reference sequence). Trimming at V came to 5 bases and at J to 12 bases, leaving 9 bases not matched to a gene. CDR3 length: 14 residues.

In this sample, this clone turned up once. The rearrangement links TRBV4-2 to TRBJ2-7, with D possibly being TRBD1 or TRBD2 (6 bases each). Trimming pared 5 bases from V and 6 bases from J, leaving 14 bases between. Germline loops: CDR1 LGHNA, CDR2 YNFKEQ. The CDR3 runs to 13 residues. For the CDR3, the DNA is TGTGCCAGCAGCAGTGGAAAGGGGGGCGAGCAGTACTTC. Encoded protein: CASSSGKGGEQYF.

The gene calls are TRBV14 and TRBJ2-6, with D uncertain. This CDR3 is 14 amino acids long. V lost 1 base and J lost 9, with 10 bases in between. Germline V gene lookup returns CDR1 SGHDN and CDR2 FVKESK. CDR3 sequence (DNA): TGTGCCAGCAGCCAAGCCCAGCCTGACAACGTCCTGACTTTC. Translation: CASSQAQPDNVLTF.